This entry describes one T cell receptor beta chain. Antigen: not known. There are 13 residues in the CDR3. Germline lookup yields CDR1 MNHNS and CDR2 SASEGT. V dropped 2 bases and J dropped 5 bases, with 9 bases sitting between them. This sample is drawn from a study of graft-versus-host responses after intestinal transplantation. The wider study: Grafts were multivisceral, liver-intestinal, or isolated intestinal. The recipients all started with anti-thymocyte globulin induction and then took tacrolimus and steroids for 3 to 4 years. Study observations and caveats: The recipient marrow held GvH clones, and some of them showed up first in ileum or blood.

The method was immunoSEQ multiplex PCR; TCRdb's version includes in-frame clones alone and lacks a portion of them. The table includes about 85,000 clones, roughly four fifths detected once. The chain joins TRBV6-1 to TRBJ2-5; D not resolved. This sequence was found in a human donor who received an intestinal transplant. Sequences were derived from unstimulated CD8+ T cells sorted from spleen or lymph node cells, sampled before intestinal transplant. The CDR3, as DNA: TGTGCCAGCAGTGAACACTGGAAGGAGACCCAGTACTTC. It codes for CASSEHWKETQYF.